This T cell receptor (beta chain) was retrieved from a study of blood T cell repertoires in COVID-19. Original methodology: Nucleated cell number was recorded as an estimate derived from reference gene primer amplification. TCRdb keeps only in-frame clones here, not all; method: immunoSEQ multiplex PCR. That table gives V, J and clone size, and the DNA gave D and trimming. This table has 25,000 to 35,000 clones, 87% appearing once. The ends lost 4 bases at V and 0 bases at J; junction bases unmatched: 7. The V gene's germline CDR1 is SGHRS and CDR2 YFSETQ. The CDR3 loop spans 16 amino acids. Sequencing input: peripheral blood. The rearrangement joins TRBV5-1 to TRBJ2-1, with 7 bases that match TRBD1. This sequence originates from a man between 60 and 75 years old with active COVID-19. In DNA form, the CDR3 reads TGCGCCAGCAGCCAACAGGGGCGAAGCTCCTACAATGAGCAGTTCTTC. Its protein is CASSQQGRSSYNEQFF.